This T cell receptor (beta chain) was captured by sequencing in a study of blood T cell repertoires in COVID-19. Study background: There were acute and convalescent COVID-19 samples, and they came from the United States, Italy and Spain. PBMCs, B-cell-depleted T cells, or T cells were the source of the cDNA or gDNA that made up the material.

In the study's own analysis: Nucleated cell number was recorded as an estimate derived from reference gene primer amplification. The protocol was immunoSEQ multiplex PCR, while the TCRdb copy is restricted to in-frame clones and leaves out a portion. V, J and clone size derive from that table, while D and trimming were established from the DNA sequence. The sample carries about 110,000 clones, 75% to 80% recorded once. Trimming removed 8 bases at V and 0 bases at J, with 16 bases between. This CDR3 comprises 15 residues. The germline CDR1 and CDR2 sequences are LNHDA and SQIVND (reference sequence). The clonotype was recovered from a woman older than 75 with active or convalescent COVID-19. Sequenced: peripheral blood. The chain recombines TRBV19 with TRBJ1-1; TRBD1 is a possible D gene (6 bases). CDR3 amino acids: CASGRGGGLNTEAFF. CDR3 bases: TGTGCCAGTGGGAGAGGGGGGGGACTGAACACTGAAGCTTTCTTT.